This TCR beta chain is drawn from a study of T cell repertoires in cytomegalovirus infection. Study context: Signatures in public TCR beta sequences pointed to both CMV infection and matching HLA type.

TCRdb recomputed calls from the reads with MiXCR, one row per CDR3 protein. Altogether a few hundred thousand distinct CDR3 sequences are present, around 15% being singletons, with the ten largest covering roughly 50%. The CDR3 sequence is 15 residues long. Germline V CDR1 and CDR2: SNHLY, FYNNEI. V was cut by 5 bases and J by 1 base, with 11 bases left in between. This clonotype showed up just a few times. This TCR was sampled from a human donor in good health (CMV status not recorded). Some clones in this sample may be carry-over from other donors' samples. The chain links TRBV2 to TRBJ2-2; D remains unclear. Sample: CD8+ T cells from PBMCs. CDR3 DNA sequence: TGTGCCAGCAGTAGCGTGGGGAAGAACACCGGGGAGCTGTTTTTT. This translates into CASSSVGKNTGELFF.